This TCR beta chain was sequenced for a study of vaccination effects on CD4 cells after COVID-19. For the study at large: Participants were given two doses of BNT162b2 or mRNA-1273 vaccine.

Antigen-specific CD4+ T cells were first expanded with viral peptide pools by the ViraFEST assay and only then sequenced. Isolating CD4+ T cells followed approximately nine days of culture. No vaccinee had earlier SARS-CoV-2 infection, and nucleocapsid antibodies were negative. Using immunoSEQ multiplex PCR, the repertoire was profiled, and TCRdb retains in-frame clones only, with some absent. The sample shows roughly 63,000 clones, around three quarters of them seen only once. To note about this clone: Its antigen is not known. The same CDR3 is also encoded by other DNA sequences in this sample.

The germline CDR1 and CDR2 sequences are SGHRS and YFSETQ. The CDR3 is 15 amino acids. After removal of 0 bases from V and 3 bases from J, the junction contained 2 bases not matched to a gene. The sample consisted of CD4+ T cells from PBMCs cultured with HCoV-OC43 spike peptides, taken before COVID-19 vaccination. As for subset: HCoV-OC43 spike overlapping peptide pool stimulation. V usage is TRBV5-1 and J usage is TRBJ2-5, with TRBD1 matching over 10 bases. The receptor comes from a human donor who received a COVID-19 vaccine. The CDR3 loop is CASSLVGTGEETQYF. The CDR3 DNA reads as TGCGCCAGCAGCTTGGTGGGGACAGGGGAAGAGACCCAGTACTTC.